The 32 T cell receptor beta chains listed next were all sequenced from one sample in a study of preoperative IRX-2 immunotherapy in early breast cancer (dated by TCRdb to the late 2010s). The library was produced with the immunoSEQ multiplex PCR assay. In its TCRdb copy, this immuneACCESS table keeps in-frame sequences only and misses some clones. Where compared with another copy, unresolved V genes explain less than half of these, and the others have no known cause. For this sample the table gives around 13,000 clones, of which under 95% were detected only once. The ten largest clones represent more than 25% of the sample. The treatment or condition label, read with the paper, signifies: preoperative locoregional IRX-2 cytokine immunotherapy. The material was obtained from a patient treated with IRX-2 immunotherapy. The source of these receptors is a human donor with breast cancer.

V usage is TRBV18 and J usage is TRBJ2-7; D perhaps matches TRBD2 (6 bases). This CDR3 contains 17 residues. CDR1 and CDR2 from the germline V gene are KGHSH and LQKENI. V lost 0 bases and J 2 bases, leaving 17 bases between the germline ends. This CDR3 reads CASSPPGLTIPTYEQYF. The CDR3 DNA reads TGTGCCAGCTCACCACCGGGACTTACCATACCGACCTACGAGCAGTACTTC.

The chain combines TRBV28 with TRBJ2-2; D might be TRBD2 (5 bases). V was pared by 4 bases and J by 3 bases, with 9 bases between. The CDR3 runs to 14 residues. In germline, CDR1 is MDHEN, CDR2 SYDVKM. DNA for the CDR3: TGTGCCAGCAGTTCGGGCGGGTACACCGGGGAGCTGTTTTTT. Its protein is CASSSGGYTGELFF.

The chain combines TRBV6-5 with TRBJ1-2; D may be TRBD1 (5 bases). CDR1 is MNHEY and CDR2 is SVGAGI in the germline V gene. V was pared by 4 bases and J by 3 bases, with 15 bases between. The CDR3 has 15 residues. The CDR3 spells CASSFSVGLDYGYTF. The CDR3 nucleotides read TGTGCCAGCAGTTTCTCGGTGGGGCTCGACTATGGCTACACCTTC.

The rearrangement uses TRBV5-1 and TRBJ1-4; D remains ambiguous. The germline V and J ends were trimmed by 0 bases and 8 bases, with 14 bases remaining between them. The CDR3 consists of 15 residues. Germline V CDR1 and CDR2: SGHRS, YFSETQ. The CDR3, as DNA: TGCGCCAGCAGCTTGGCCGGAGGCTTTCAGGAAAAACTGTTTTTT. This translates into CASSLAGGFQEKLFF. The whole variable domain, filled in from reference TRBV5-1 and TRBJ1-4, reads KAGVTQTPRYLIKTRGQQVTLSCSPISGHRSVSWYQQTPGQGLQFLFEYFSETQRNKGNFPGRFSGRQFSNSRSEMNVSTLELGDSALYLCASSLAGGFQEKLFFGSGTQLSVL.

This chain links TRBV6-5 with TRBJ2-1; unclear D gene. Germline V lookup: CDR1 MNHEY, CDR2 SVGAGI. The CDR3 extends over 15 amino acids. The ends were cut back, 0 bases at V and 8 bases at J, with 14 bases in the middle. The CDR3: CASSYSHTGVHEQFF. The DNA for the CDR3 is TGTGCCAGCAGTTACTCACATACTGGGGTCCATGAGCAGTTCTTC.

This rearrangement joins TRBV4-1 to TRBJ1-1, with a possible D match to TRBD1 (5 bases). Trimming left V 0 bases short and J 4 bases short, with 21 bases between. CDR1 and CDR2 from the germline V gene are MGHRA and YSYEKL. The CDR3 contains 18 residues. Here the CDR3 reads CASSQEYPNQGLGTEAFF. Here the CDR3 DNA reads TGCGCCAGCAGCCAAGAATACCCTAATCAGGGCCTGGGCACTGAAGCTTTCTTT.

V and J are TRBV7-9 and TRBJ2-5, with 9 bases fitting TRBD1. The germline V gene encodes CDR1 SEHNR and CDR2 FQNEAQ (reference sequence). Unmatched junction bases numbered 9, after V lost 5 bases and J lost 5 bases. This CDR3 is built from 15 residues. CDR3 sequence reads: CASSRTGTGRETQYF. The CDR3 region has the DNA TGTGCCAGCAGCCGGACCGGGACAGGGAGGGAGACCCAGTACTTC.

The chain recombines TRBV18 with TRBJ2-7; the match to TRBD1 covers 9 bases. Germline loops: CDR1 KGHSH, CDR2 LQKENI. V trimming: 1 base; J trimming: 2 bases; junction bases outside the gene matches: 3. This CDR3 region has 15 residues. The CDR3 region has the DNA TGTGCCAGCTCACCACGGACAGGGGCCCCCTACGAGCAGTACTTC. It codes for CASSPRTGAPYEQYF.

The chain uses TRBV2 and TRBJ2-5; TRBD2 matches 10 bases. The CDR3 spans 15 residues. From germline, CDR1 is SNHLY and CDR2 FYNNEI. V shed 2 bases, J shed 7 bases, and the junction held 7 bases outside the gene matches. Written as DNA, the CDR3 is TGTGCCAGCAGTGAACTAGCGGGGGACTCAGGGACCCAGTACTTC. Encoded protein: CASSELAGDSGTQYF. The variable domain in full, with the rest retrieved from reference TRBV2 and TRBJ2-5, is EPEVTQTPSHQVTQMGQEVILRCVPISNHLYFYWYRQILGQKVEFLVSFYNNEISEKSEIFDDQFSVERPDGSNFTLKIRSTKLEDSAMYFCASSELAGDSGTQYFGPGTRLLVL.

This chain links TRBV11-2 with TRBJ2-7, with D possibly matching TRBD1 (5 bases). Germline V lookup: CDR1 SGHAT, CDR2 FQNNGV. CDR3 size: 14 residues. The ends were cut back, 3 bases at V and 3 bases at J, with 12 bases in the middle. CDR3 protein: CASSFHSQGYEQYF. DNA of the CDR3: TGTGCCAGCAGCTTTCATAGTCAGGGCTACGAGCAGTACTTC.

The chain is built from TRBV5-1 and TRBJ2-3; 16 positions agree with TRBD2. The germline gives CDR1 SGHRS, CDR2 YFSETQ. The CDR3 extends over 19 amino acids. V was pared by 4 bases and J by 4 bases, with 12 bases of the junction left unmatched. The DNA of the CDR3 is TGCGCCAGCAGCCCAATCGGGACTAGCGGGGGGGAGGCTCCAGATACGCAGTATTTT. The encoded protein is CASSPIGTSGGEAPDTQYF.

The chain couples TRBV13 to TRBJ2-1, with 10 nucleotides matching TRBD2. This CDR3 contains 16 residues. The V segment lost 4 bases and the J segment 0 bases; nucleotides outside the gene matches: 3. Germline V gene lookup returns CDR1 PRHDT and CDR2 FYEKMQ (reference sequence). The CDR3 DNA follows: TGTGCCAGCAGCTCCTGGACTAGCGGCTCCTACAATGAGCAGTTCTTC. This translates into CASSSWTSGSYNEQFF.

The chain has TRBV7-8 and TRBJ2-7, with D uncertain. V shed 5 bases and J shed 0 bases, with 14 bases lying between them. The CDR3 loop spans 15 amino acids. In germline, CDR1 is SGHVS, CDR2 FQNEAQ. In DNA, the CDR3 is TGTGCCAGCAGCCCCGTCCGCGTGCTCTCCTACGAGCAGTACTTC. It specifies CASSPVRVLSYEQYF.

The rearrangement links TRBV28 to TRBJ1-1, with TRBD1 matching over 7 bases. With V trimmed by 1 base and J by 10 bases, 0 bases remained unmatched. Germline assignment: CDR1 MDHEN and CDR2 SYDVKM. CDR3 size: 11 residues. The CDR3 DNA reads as TGTGCCAGCAGTTTATACAGGGGAGCTTTCTTT. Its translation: CASSLYRGAFF.

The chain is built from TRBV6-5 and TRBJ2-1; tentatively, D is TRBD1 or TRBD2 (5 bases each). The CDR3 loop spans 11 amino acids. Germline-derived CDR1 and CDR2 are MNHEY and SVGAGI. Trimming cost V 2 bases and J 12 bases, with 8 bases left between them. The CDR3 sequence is CASSYGGWQFF. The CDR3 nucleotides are TGTGCCAGCAGTTACGGGGGATGGCAGTTCTTC.

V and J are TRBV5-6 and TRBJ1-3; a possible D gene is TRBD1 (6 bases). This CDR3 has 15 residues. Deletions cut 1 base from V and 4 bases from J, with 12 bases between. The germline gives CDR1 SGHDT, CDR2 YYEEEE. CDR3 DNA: TGTGCCAGCAGCTTGAGACAGGCAGGGGGAAACACCATATATTTT. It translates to CASSLRQAGGNTIYF.

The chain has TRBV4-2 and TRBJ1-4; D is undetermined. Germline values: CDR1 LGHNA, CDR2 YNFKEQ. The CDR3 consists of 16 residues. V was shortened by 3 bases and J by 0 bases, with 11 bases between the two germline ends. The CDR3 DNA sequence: TGTGCCAGCAGCCAGGCAACAAACCCAACTAATGAAAAACTGTTTTTT. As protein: CASSQATNPTNEKLFF.

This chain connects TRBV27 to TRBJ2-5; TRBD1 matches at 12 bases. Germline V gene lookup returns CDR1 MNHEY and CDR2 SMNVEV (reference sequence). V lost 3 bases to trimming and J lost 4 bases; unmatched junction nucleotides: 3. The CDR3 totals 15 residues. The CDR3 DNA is TGTGCCAGCAGTTTCGGGACAGGGGGCCGAGAGACCCAGTACTTC. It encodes CASSFGTGGRETQYF.

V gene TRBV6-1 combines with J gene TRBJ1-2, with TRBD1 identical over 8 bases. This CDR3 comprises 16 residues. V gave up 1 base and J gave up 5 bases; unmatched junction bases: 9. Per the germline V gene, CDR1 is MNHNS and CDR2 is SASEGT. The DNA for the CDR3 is TGTGCCAGCAGTGAAGTTGGACAGGGCAATTGGTATGGCTACACCTTC. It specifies CASSEVGQGNWYGYTF.

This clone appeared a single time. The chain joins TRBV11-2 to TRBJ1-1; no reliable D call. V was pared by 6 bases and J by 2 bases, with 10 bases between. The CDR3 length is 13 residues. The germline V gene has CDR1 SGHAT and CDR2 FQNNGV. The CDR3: CASRGYANTEAFF. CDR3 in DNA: TGTGCCAGCAGGGGTTACGCTAACACTGAAGCTTTCTTT.

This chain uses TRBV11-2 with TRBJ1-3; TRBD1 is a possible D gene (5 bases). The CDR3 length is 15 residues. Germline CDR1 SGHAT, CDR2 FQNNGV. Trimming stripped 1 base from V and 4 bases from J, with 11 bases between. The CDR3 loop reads CASSLVRESGNTIYF. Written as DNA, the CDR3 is TGTGCCAGCAGCTTAGTCAGGGAATCAGGAAACACCATATATTTT.

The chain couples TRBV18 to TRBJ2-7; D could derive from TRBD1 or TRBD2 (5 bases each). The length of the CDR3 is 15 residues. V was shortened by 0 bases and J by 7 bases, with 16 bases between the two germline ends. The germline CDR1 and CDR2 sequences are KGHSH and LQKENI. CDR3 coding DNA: TGTGCCAGCTCACCACCGGGCCGAGGTTGGGGGGAGCAGTACTTC. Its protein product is CASSPPGRGWGEQYF.

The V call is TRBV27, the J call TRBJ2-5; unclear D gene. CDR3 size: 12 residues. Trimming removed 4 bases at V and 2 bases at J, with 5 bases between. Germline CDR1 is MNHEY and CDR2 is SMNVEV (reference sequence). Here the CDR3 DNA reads TGTGCCAGCAGTTCTCCACAAGAGACCCAGTACTTC. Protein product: CASSSPQETQYF.

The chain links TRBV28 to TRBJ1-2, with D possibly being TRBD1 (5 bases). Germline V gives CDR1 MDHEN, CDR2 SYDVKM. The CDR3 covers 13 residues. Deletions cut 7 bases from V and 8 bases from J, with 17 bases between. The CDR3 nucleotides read TGTGCCAGCAAAGTGGGGGGTGGGGCCGGCTACACCTTC. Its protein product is CASKVGGGAGYTF.

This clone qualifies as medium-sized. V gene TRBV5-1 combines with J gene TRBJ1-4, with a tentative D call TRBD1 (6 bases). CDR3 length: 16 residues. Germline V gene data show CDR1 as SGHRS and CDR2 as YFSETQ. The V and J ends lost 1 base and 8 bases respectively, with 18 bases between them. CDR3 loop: CASSLSSTGSQEKLFF. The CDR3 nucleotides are TGCGCCAGCAGCTTGTCTTCGACAGGATCTCAGGAAAAACTGTTTTTT.

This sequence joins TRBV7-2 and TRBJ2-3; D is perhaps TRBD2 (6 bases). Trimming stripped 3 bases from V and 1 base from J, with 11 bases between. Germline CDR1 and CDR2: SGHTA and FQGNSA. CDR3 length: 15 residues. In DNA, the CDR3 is TGTGCCAGCAGCTTTCTGTGGGGGGGCACAGATACGCAGTATTTT. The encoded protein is CASSFLWGGTDTQYF.

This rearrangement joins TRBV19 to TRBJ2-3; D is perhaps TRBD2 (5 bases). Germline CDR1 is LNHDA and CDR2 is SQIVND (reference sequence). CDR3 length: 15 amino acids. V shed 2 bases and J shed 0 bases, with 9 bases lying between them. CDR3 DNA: TGTGCCAGTAGTATAAAGAGGACTAGCACAGATACGCAGTATTTT. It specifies CASSIKRTSTDTQYF. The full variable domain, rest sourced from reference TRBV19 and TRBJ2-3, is DGGITQSPKYLFRKEGQNVTLSCEQNLNHDAMYWYRQDPGQGLRLIYYSQIVNDFQKGDIAEGYSVSREKKESFPLTVTSAQKNPTAFYLCASSIKRTSTDTQYFGPGTRLTVL.

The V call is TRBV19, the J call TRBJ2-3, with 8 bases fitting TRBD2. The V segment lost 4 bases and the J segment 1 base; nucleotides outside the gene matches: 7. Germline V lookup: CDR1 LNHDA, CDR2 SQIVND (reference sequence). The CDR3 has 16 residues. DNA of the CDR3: TGTGCCAGTAGTAGGCTCGCGGGGGGCCGCACAGATACGCAGTATTTT. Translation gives CASSRLAGGRTDTQYF.

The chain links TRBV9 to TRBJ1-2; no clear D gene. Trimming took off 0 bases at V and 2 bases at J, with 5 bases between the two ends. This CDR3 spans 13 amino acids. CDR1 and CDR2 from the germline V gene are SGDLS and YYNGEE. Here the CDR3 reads CASSVDRNYGYTF. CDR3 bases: TGTGCCAGCAGCGTAGACAGAAACTATGGCTACACCTTC.

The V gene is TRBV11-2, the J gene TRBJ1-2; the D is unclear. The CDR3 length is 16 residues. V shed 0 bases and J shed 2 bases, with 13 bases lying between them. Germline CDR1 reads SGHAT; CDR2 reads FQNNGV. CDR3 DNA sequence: TGTGCCAGCAGCTTAGATGAGGCAGGCTTAAACTATGGCTACACCTTC. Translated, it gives CASSLDEAGLNYGYTF.

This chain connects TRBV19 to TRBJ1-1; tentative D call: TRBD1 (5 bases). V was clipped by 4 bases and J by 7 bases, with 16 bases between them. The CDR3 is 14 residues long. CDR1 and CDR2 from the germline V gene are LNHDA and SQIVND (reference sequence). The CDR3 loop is CASSTSRGGGEAFF. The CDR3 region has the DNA TGTGCCAGTAGTACCTCGAGGGGTGGGGGTGAAGCTTTCTTT.

This CDR3 is CASSIRKNSNQPQHF. For the CDR3, the DNA is TGTGCCAGTAGTATACGGAAGAATAGCAATCAGCCCCAGCATTTT. The rearrangement joins TRBV19 to TRBJ1-5; D uncertain. Germline CDR1 LNHDA, CDR2 SQIVND (reference sequence). V was cut by 2 bases and J by 0 bases, with 8 bases left in between. This CDR3 region has 15 residues.